Below are 27 T cell receptor beta chains sequenced from a single sample in a study of technical replicates of blood from a handful of donors. Only in-frame clones appear in the TCRdb table, and some are missing; sequencing was by immunoSEQ multiplex PCR. The sample yields approximately 70,000 clones, just under 95% seen once. Sequencing was performed on T cells isolated from PBMCs. Receptors were obtained from a human donor in good health.

The chain is built from TRBV14 and TRBJ1-2, with D maybe TRBD1 (6 bases). There are 13 residues in the CDR3. Germline V gene lookup returns CDR1 SGHDN and CDR2 FVKESK. Trimming removed 4 bases at V and 7 bases at J, with 13 bases between. CDR3 in DNA: TGTGCCAGCAGCCCGGGGGGGCGCAGTGGCTACACCTTC. It codes for CASSPGGRSGYTF. Variable domain in full (rest from reference TRBV14 and TRBJ1-2): EAGVTQFPSHSVIEKGQTVTLRCDPISGHDNLYWYRRVMGKEIKFLLHFVKESKQDESGMPNNRFLAERTGGTYSTLKVQPAELEDSGVYFCASSPGGRSGYTFGSGTRLTVV.

This clone was detected only once. The chain combines TRBV29-1 with TRBJ2-7, with unresolved D. Germline V gene lookup returns CDR1 SQVTM and CDR2 ANQGSEA. The CDR3 totals 15 residues. Deletions cut 3 bases from V and 1 base from J, with 16 bases between. As DNA, the CDR3 is TGCAGCGTTGAGTTGTCCAGGCCAGAATCCTACGAGCAGTACTTC. Its protein product is CSVELSRPESYEQYF.

The rearrangement joins TRBV21-1 to TRBJ1-2; TRBD1 is taken as the D call from the table, unchecked against the DNA. TRBV21-1 counts as a pseudogene. The CDR3 extends over 14 amino acids. The CDR3 sequence is CACEAGQGESGYTF. CDR3 bases: TGTGCCTGTGAGGCGGGACAGGGGGAAAGTGGCTACACCTTC.

The CDR3 region has the DNA TGTGCCAGCAAAGCCTCTGGAAACACCATATATTTT. Translating gives CASKASGNTIYF. The chain uses TRBV28 and TRBJ1-3; D uncertain. This CDR3 spans 12 amino acids. From germline, CDR1 is MDHEN and CDR2 SYDVKM. V lost 7 bases, J lost 0 bases, and 4 bases lay in between.

The CDR3, as DNA: TGCGCCAGCAGCCAAGACTGGACAACCTACACCGGGGAGCTGTTTTTT. Protein product: CASSQDWTTYTGELFF. V gene TRBV4-3 combines with J gene TRBJ2-2, with a possible D match to TRBD1 (5 bases). Trimming stripped 0 bases from V and 3 bases from J, with 11 bases between. Germline lookup yields CDR1 LGHNA and CDR2 YSLEER. The CDR3 has 16 residues.

V is TRBV6-5 and J is TRBJ1-1, with a weak D call TRBD1 (6 bases). CDR3 length equals 11 residues. Trimming removed 7 bases from V and 7 bases from J, with 10 bases in between. Germline V lookup: CDR1 MNHEY, CDR2 SVGAGI. The CDR3 DNA sequence: TGTGCCAGCATCACGGACAGTGAAGCTTTCTTT. Translated, it gives CASITDSEAFF.

The chain combines TRBV12-5 with TRBJ2-7; TRBD2 is a possible D gene (6 bases). Germline values: CDR1 LGHNT, CDR2 FRNRAP. The CDR3 covers 15 residues. V gave up 8 bases and J gave up 3 bases, with 20 bases separating them. Written as DNA, the CDR3 is TGTGCTAGTTCAACCCCTCGGCGGGGTAACTACGAGCAGTACTTC. Amino acid sequence: CASSTPRRGNYEQYF.

This chain uses TRBV6-5 with TRBJ1-2; D unresolved. Germline CDR1 MNHEY, CDR2 SVGAGI. Trimming pared 4 bases from V and 6 bases from J, leaving 18 bases between. The CDR3 is 15 amino acids. The CDR3 spells CASSLKGLHSHGYTF. Written as DNA, the CDR3 is TGTGCCAGCAGTTTGAAAGGACTTCATTCTCATGGCTACACCTTC.

The J gene is TRBJ1-2, the V gene TRBV5-1; 12 bases map to TRBD1. The germline V gene encodes CDR1 SGHRS and CDR2 YFSETQ. The CDR3 spans 15 residues. J gave up 4 bases and V 2 bases, and 3 bases lay outside the gene matches. The CDR3 loop is CASSLRDRGLYGYTF. Written as DNA, the CDR3 is TGCGCCAGCAGCTTACGGGACAGGGGGCTCTATGGCTACACCTTC.

This clone has just one count. The chain is built from TRBV27 and TRBJ2-3; D is perhaps TRBD2 (6 bases). V lost 3 bases, J lost 6 bases, and 13 bases lay in between. Germline V lookup: CDR1 MNHEY, CDR2 SMNVEV (reference sequence). The CDR3 contains 14 residues. This CDR3 is CASSFGTLGDTQYF. CDR3 in DNA: TGTGCCAGCAGTTTTGGGACTCTTGGGGATACGCAGTATTTT.

This clone appeared once. V and J are TRBV10-3 and TRBJ2-2; D may be TRBD1 (6 bases). V lost 8 bases to trimming and J lost 1 base, with 11 bases between them. Germline lookup yields CDR1 ENHRY and CDR2 SYGVKD. This CDR3 contains 14 residues. The CDR3 DNA reads TGTGCCATCCCGGGACACCAGAACACCGGGGAGCTGTTTTTT. It translates to CAIPGHQNTGELFF.

In its sample, this clone was seen once. This rearrangement joins TRBV21-1 to TRBJ1-3; no check of the table's D call, TRBD1, against the DNA was made. TRBV21-1 has pseudogene status. The CDR3 covers 15 residues. Here the CDR3 reads CASRGQGGTGNTIYF. In DNA, the CDR3 is TGTGCCAGCAGGGGACAGGGCGGAACTGGAAACACCATATATTTT.

This clone is a singleton in its sample. The chain's CDR3 is CASSEMGLAGVLAYNEQFF. The CDR3 DNA reads TGTGCCAGCAGTGAAATGGGACTAGCGGGGGTCTTAGCCTACAATGAGCAGTTCTTC. The chain is built from TRBV6-4 and TRBJ2-1; 14 bases map to TRBD2. Trimming took 3 bases from V and 2 from J; bases not matched to a gene: 9. The CDR3 is 19 amino acids. Germline V gives CDR1 MRHNA, CDR2 SNTAGT.

V usage is TRBV27 and J usage is TRBJ2-3, with 12 bases matching TRBD1. V lost 7 bases, J lost 2 bases, and 22 bases stayed unmatched. CDR3 length: 21 amino acids. Looked up from germline, CDR1 is MNHEY and CDR2 is SMNVEV (reference sequence). This CDR3 reads CASTKRFYRDRGPVLTDTQYF. In DNA, the CDR3 is TGTGCCAGCACCAAGAGATTCTACCGGGACAGGGGGCCCGTTCTCACAGATACGCAGTATTTT.

The rearrangement joins TRBV5-8 to TRBJ2-2, with 7 bases fitting TRBD1. The trim removed 4 bases at V and 4 bases at J, leaving 7 bases unmatched. The germline V gene encodes CDR1 SGHTS and CDR2 YDEGEE. The CDR3 is 15 residues long. The CDR3 DNA is TGTGCCAGCAGCGTCCAGACAGGGATCACCGGGGAGCTGTTTTTT. Translated, it gives CASSVQTGITGELFF. The full variable domain, its missing parts supplied by reference TRBV5-8 and TRBJ2-2, is EAGVTQSPTHLIKTRGQQATLRCSPISGHTSVYWYQQALGLGLQFLLWYDEGEERNRGNFPPRFSGRQFPNYSSELNVNALELEDSALYLCASSVQTGITGELFFGEGSRLTVL.

The chain recombines TRBV4-1 with TRBJ2-7; 13 nucleotides match TRBD2. The germline CDR1 and CDR2 sequences are MGHRA and YSYEKL. The junction had 4 bases not matched to a gene; V was cut back by 0 bases and J by 5 bases. This CDR3 comprises 16 residues. CDR3 in amino acids: CASSQEIGLAGDEQYF. DNA for the CDR3: TGCGCCAGCAGCCAAGAGATCGGACTAGCGGGAGACGAGCAGTACTTC.

This clone has only a few counts. The rearrangement joins TRBV6-5 to TRBJ1-3, with 9 bases aligning to TRBD1. Germline V gene lookup returns CDR1 MNHEY and CDR2 SVGAGI. After removal of 6 bases from V and 2 bases from J, the junction contained 5 bases not matched to a gene. This CDR3 comprises 15 residues. For the CDR3, the DNA is TGTGCCAGCAGCGTCGGGACAGGGACTGGAAACACCATATATTTT. It yields the protein CASSVGTGTGNTIYF.

V is TRBV9 and J is TRBJ2-1; D possibly corresponds to TRBD2 (6 bases). In germline, CDR1 is SGDLS, CDR2 YYNGEE. CDR3 length: 14 amino acids. Trimming took off 4 bases at V and 6 bases at J, with 14 bases between the two ends. The CDR3 DNA sequence: TGTGCCAGCAGCACGAGACTAGTCCCCAATGAGCAGTTCTTC. It is translated as CASSTRLVPNEQFF.

This clone was observed a single time. CDR3 region: CAWTGTGGMGNYGYTF. As DNA, the CDR3 is TGTGCCTGGACCGGGACAGGGGGTATGGGGAACTATGGCTACACCTTC. This rearrangement joins TRBV30 to TRBJ1-2; TRBD1 matches at 11 bases. CDR1 is GTSNPN, CDR2 SVGIG, per germline (reference sequence). V gave up 4 bases and J gave up 2 bases; unmatched junction bases: 9. This CDR3 has 16 residues.

The chain employs TRBV29-1 and TRBJ2-5; tentatively, D is TRBD1 (6 bases). Germline CDR1 SQVTM, CDR2 ANQGSEA. Deletions cut 0 bases from V and 3 bases from J, with 17 bases between. This CDR3 comprises 16 residues. CDR3 sequence reads: CSVEEAGQGPKETQYF. The DNA of the CDR3 is TGCAGCGTTGAAGAAGCCGGCCAGGGGCCCAAAGAGACCCAGTACTTC.

V and J are TRBV6-5 and TRBJ2-1, with D uncertain. The germline V gene has CDR1 MNHEY and CDR2 SVGAGI. V lost 2 bases and J lost 9, with 8 bases in between. The CDR3 runs to 12 residues. The CDR3, as DNA: TGTGCCAGCAGTTACGGCGGTAGTGAGCAGTTCTTC. It encodes CASSYGGSEQFF.

The chain joins TRBV5-4 to TRBJ2-5; D perhaps matches TRBD1 (7 bases). The germline V gene has CDR1 SGHNT and CDR2 YYREEE (reference sequence). The CDR3 covers 15 residues. Trimming removed 0 bases from V and 5 bases from J, with 14 bases in between. The CDR3, as DNA: TGTGCCAGCAGCTTGGCCGTTCAGGGGGGTGAGACCCAGTACTTC. Translation: CASSLAVQGGETQYF. Looking up the rest from reference TRBV5-4 and TRBJ2-5 gives the full variable domain: ETGVTQSPTHLIKTRGQQVTLRCSSQSGHNTVSWYQQALGQGPQFIFQYYREEENGRGNFPPRFSGLQFPNYSSELNVNALELDDSALYLCASSLAVQGGETQYFGPGTRLLVL.

The chain is built from TRBV15 and TRBJ2-5; 8 nucleotides align to TRBD1. CDR1 is LNHNV and CDR2 is YYDKDF in the germline V gene (reference sequence). V was pared by 1 base and J by 3 bases, with 4 bases of the junction left unmatched. The CDR3 covers 15 residues. In DNA, the CDR3 is TGTGCCACCAGCAGAGTGGGGACAGGCAAAGAGACCCAGTACTTC. Its protein product is CATSRVGTGKETQYF.

The chain has TRBV5-1 and TRBJ2-1; D gene uncertain. The CDR3 extends over 14 amino acids. Trimming cost V 4 bases and J 8 bases, with 16 bases left between them. Germline CDR1 is SGHRS and CDR2 is YFSETQ. The CDR3 DNA is TGCGCCAGCAGCGTATATTTAGGTCGGGATGAGCAGTTCTTC. Translation gives CASSVYLGRDEQFF.

V gene TRBV4-1 combines with J gene TRBJ2-7; TRBD1 matches at 7 bases. The V gene end was trimmed by 3 bases and the J gene end by 3 bases; junction bases not matched to a gene: 8. The CDR3 runs to 15 residues. CDR1 and CDR2 (germline): MGHRA, YSYEKL. In nucleotides, the CDR3 is TGCGCCAGCAGCCAGGAAAGGACAGGTATCTACGAGCAGTACTTC. This translates into CASSQERTGIYEQYF.

This rearrangement joins TRBV9 to TRBJ2-1; 12 bases align to TRBD2. Trimming removed 3 bases from V and 5 bases from J; junction bases left unmatched: 3. The CDR3 sequence is 15 residues long. CDR1 and CDR2 from the germline V gene are SGDLS and YYNGEE. DNA of the CDR3: TGTGCCAGCAGCGCTAGCGGGAGGGCCGACAATGAGCAGTTCTTC. It is translated as CASSASGRADNEQFF. Filled out from reference TRBV9 and TRBJ2-1, the complete variable domain reads DSGVTQTPKHLITATGQRVTLRCSPRSGDLSVYWYQQSLDQGLQFLIQYYNGEERAKGNILERFSAQQFPDLHSELNLSSLELGDSALYFCASSASGRADNEQFFGPGTRLTVL.

For the CDR3, the DNA is TGTGCCAGCAGCCCGGGGATAATGGACAGGCAAAATCAGCCCCAGCATTTT. Its protein is CASSPGIMDRQNQPQHF. The J gene is TRBJ1-5, the V gene TRBV9, with 7 positions matching TRBD1. V trimming: 4 bases; J trimming: 4 bases; junction bases outside the gene matches: 14. Germline values: CDR1 SGDLS, CDR2 YYNGEE. This CDR3 comprises 17 residues.